The 11 T cell receptor beta chains in this list originate from one sample, sequenced in a study of identical twins. MiXCR, applied by TCRdb to the 5' RACE reads, yields one record per CDR3 protein. The profile shows 750,000 to 950,000 distinct CDR3 sequences, over 9% of them singletons. These same data were also listed under a study on yellow fever vaccine responses in identical twins.

Sample: PBMCs. The receptors stem from a woman between 18 and 29 years old in good health.

The V call is TRBV7-2, the J call TRBJ2-7; TRBD1 might be the D (6 bases). The germline gives CDR1 SGHTA, CDR2 FQGNSA. The CDR3 consists of 13 residues. Trimming left V 2 bases short and J 7 bases short, with 12 bases between. CDR3 nucleotide sequence: TGTGCCAGCAGCTTACATACAGGGCGGGAGCAGTACGTC. Translation: CASSLHTGREQYV.

This rearrangement joins TRBV15 to TRBJ2-1, with 8 bases aligning to TRBD2. The J segment lost 7 bases and the V segment lost 8 bases, leaving 7 bases of the junction unmatched. The CDR3 spans 13 residues. Germline loops: CDR1 LNHNV, CDR2 YYDKDF (reference sequence). The CDR3 DNA follows: TGTGCCACCTCCTCCCGACTAGCGAATGAGCAGTTCTTC. Translating gives CATSSRLANEQFF. Looking up the rest from reference TRBV15 and TRBJ2-1 gives the full variable domain: DAMVIQNPRYQVTQFGKPVTLSCSQTLNHNVMYWYQQKSSQAPKLLFHYYDKDFNNEADTPDNFQSRRPNTSFCFLDIRSPGLGDTAMYLCATSSRLANEQFFGPGTRLTVL.

The chain is built from TRBV20-1 and TRBJ2-5, with 10 bases identical to TRBD2. The germline gives CDR1 DFQATT, CDR2 SNEGSKA (reference sequence). The V segment lost 2 bases and the J segment 1 base; nucleotides outside the gene matches: 4. CDR3 size: 15 residues. The CDR3 DNA reads TGCAGTGCTAGACTGGCTAGCGGGGGCCAAGAGACCCAGTACTTC. It specifies CSARLASGGQETQYF.

CDR3 sequence (DNA): TGTGCCAGCAGCGCGACTAGCGGGGTTCAAGAGACCCAGTACTTC. Amino acid sequence: CASSATSGVQETQYF. The V gene is TRBV5-4, the J gene TRBJ2-5; TRBD2 matches 11 bases. CDR1 is SGHNT and CDR2 is YYREEE in the germline V gene (reference sequence). The CDR3 runs to 15 residues. With V trimmed by 4 bases and J by 2 bases, 4 bases remained unmatched. The variable domain in full, with the rest retrieved from reference TRBV5-4 and TRBJ2-5, is ETGVTQSPTHLIKTRGQQVTLRCSSQSGHNTVSWYQQALGQGPQFIFQYYREEENGRGNFPPRFSGLQFPNYSSELNVNALELDDSALYLCASSATSGVQETQYFGPGTRLLVL.

V usage is TRBV5-1 and J usage is TRBJ2-2, with D perhaps TRBD1 (6 bases). The CDR3 is 16 residues long. The V end lost 2 bases, the J end lost 1 base, and 12 bases lay between the germline ends. Per germline, CDR1 SGHRS and CDR2 YFSETQ. For the CDR3, the DNA is TGCGCCAGCAGCTTAAGGGTGACAGGGAACACCGGGGAGCTGTTTTTT. Encoded protein: CASSLRVTGNTGELFF.

The chain carries TRBV6-1 and TRBJ2-7; perhaps TRBD1 as D (6 bases). CDR1 and CDR2 (germline): MNHNS, SASEGT. V shed 6 bases and J shed 2 bases, with 11 bases lying between them. The CDR3 has 13 residues. CDR3 in amino acids: CASSETGPYEQYF. CDR3 in DNA: TGTGCCAGCAGCGAGACAGGACCCTACGAGCAGTACTTC.

In this sample, this clonotype turned up many times. This sequence joins TRBV12-3 or TRBV12-4 and TRBJ1-2; 8 bases are shared with TRBD1. The length of the CDR3 is 14 residues. V shed 6 bases, J shed 3 bases, and the junction held 6 bases outside the gene matches. The CDR3 reads CASSGQGYYYGYTF. In DNA form, the CDR3 reads TGTGCCAGCAGCGGACAGGGTTATTACTATGGCTACACCTTC.

The V call is TRBV18, the J call TRBJ2-3; 7 bases are a match to TRBD2. CDR3 length: 15 residues. J was trimmed by 4 bases and V by 3 bases; bases with no gene match: 7. Germline CDR1 reads KGHSH; CDR2 reads LQKENI. As DNA, the CDR3 is TGTGCCAGCTCACCCGACAGCGGGATTTCAGATACGCAGTATTTT. This sequence encodes CASSPDSGISDTQYF.

The chain is built from TRBV7-9 and TRBJ1-4; 8 bases align to TRBD1. V was clipped by 5 bases and J by 4 bases; unmatched bases: 9. The CDR3 totals 16 residues. Germline lookup yields CDR1 SEHNR and CDR2 FQNEAQ (reference sequence). In nucleotides, the CDR3 is TGTGCCAGCAGCCCTCAGACAGGGGACGGTAATGAAAAACTGTTTTTT. It encodes CASSPQTGDGNEKLFF.

The chain carries TRBV24-1 and TRBJ2-3, with 9 bases that match TRBD1. Germline V gene data show CDR1 as KGHDR and CDR2 as SFDVKD. This CDR3 has 18 residues. The V segment lost 4 bases and the J segment 4 bases; nucleotides outside the gene matches: 14. The CDR3 loop is CATSDPPGQGPMADTQYF. CDR3 coding DNA: TGTGCCACCAGTGACCCACCGGGACAGGGCCCGATGGCAGATACGCAGTATTTT.

The chain couples TRBV3-1 to TRBJ2-5, with TRBD1 as a possible D gene (5 bases). The germline V gene has CDR1 LGHDT and CDR2 YNNKEL (reference sequence). The CDR3 loop spans 14 amino acids. The germline V and J ends were trimmed by 2 bases and 5 bases, with 12 bases remaining between them. CDR3: CASSQSQGHETQYF. Here the CDR3 DNA reads TGTGCCAGCAGCCAATCCCAGGGTCACGAGACCCAGTACTTC.